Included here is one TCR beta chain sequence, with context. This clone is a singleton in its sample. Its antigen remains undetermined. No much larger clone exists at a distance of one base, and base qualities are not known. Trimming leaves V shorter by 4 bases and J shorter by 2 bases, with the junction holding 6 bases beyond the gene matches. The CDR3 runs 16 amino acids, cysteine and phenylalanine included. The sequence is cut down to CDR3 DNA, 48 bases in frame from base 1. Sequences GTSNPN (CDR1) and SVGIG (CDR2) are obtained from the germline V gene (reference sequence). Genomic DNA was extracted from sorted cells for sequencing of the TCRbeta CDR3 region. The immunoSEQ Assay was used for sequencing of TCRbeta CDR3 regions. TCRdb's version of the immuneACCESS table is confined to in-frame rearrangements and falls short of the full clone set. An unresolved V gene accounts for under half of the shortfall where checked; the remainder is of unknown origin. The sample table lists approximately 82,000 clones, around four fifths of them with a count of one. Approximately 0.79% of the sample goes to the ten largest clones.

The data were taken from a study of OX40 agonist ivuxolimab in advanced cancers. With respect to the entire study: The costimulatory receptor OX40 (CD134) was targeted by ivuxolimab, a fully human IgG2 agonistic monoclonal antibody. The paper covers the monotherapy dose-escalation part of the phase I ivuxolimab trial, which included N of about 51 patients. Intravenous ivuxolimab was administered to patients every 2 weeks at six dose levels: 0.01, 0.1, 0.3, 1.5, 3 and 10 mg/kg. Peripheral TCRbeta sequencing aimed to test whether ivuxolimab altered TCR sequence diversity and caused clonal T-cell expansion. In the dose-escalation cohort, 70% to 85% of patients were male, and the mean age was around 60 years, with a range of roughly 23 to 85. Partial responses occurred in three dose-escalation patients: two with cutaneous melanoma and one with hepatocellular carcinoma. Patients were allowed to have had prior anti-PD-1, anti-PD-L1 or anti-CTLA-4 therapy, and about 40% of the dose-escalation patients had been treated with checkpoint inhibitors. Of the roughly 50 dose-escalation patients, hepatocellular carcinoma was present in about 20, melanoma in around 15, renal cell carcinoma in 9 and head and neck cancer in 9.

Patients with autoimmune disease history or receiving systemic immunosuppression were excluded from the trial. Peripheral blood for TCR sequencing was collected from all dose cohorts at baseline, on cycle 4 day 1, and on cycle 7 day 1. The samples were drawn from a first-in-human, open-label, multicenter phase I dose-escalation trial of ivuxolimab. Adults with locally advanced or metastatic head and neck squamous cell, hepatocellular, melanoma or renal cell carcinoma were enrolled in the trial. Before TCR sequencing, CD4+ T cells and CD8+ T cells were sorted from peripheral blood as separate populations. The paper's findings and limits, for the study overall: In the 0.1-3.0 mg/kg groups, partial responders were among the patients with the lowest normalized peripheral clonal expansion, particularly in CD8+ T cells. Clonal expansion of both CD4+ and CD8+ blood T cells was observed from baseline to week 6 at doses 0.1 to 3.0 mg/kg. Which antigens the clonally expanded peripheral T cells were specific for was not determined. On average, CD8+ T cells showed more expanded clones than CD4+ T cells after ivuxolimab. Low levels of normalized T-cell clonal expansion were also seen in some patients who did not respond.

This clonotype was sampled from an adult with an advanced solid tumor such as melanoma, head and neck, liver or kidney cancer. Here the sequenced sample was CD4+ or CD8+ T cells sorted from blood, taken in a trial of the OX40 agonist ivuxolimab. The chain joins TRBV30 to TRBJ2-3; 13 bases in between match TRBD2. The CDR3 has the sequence CAWTLGTSGDTDTQYF. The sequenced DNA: TGTGCCTGGACCCTAGGGACTAGCGGGGACACAGATACGCAGTATTTT.